This T cell receptor (beta chain) was captured in a study of T cell responses to AZD1222 COVID-19 vaccine. The repertoire was sequenced with immunoSEQ multiplex PCR; TCRdb's copy has only in-frame clones and lacks some. The sample includes roughly 130,000 clones, roughly nine tenths of them seen just once. This clone was found a few times. Its target is not known. Study observations and caveats: Only after the peak T cell response were repertoires sampled.

The receptor's source is an adult in good health. Sequences were derived from peripheral blood, sampled on day 0 of AZD1222 vaccination.

CDR3 coding DNA: TGCAGCGTTCTGGGACAGGGGAATGAGCAGTTCTTC. It codes for CSVLGQGNEQFF. The rearrangement uses TRBV29-1 and TRBJ2-1; TRBD1 matches at 10 bases. In germline, CDR1 is SQVTM, CDR2 ANQGSEA. The CDR3 spans 12 residues. V was pared by 5 bases and J by 7 bases, with 2 bases of the junction left unmatched.